A single sample is the source of the 15 T cell receptor beta chains below, sequenced in a study of blood T cell repertoires in COVID-19. Method: immunoSEQ multiplex PCR; TCRdb's copy keeps in-frame clones and lacks some. The sample yields 40,000 to 65,000 clones, around 72% seen once. The sequencing sample was made of peripheral blood. The receptors here all came from a human donor with active or convalescent COVID-19. The donor label of this sample is uncertain.

This chain uses TRBV27 with TRBJ2-1, with TRBD2 identical over 7 bases. Germline lookup yields CDR1 MNHEY and CDR2 SMNVEV (reference sequence). V lost 5 bases to trimming and J lost 2 bases; unmatched junction nucleotides: 6. The CDR3 contains 15 residues. The CDR3 region has the DNA TGTGCCAGCAGTCGATCAGCGGGAACCTACAATGAGCAGTTCTTC. This codes for CASSRSAGTYNEQFF.

V and J are TRBV24-1 and TRBJ2-1; 12 nucleotides match TRBD2. Germline V gene sequence: CDR1 KGHDR, CDR2 SFDVKD. The CDR3 is 14 amino acids. J gave up 10 bases and V 6 bases, and 6 bases lay outside the gene matches. The CDR3 sequence: CATSRLAGVGEQFF. CDR3 nucleotide sequence: TGTGCCACCAGTAGACTAGCGGGAGTGGGGGAGCAGTTCTTC.

The V gene is TRBV24-1, the J gene TRBJ1-1; no clear D gene. From germline, CDR1 is KGHDR and CDR2 SFDVKD. This CDR3 spans 13 amino acids. The germline V and J ends were trimmed by 0 bases and 8 bases, with 9 bases remaining between them. For the CDR3, the DNA is TGTGCCACCAGTGATTTGCGGGGTACCGAAGCTTTCTTT. This codes for CATSDLRGTEAFF.

The genes are TRBV10-2 and TRBJ1-3; no firm D call. Germline V gene data show CDR1 as WSHSY and CDR2 as SAAADI. The CDR3 sequence is 16 residues long. V gave up 8 bases and J gave up 4 bases, with 21 bases separating them. The CDR3 protein is CASRSPRRVGGNTIYF. DNA for the CDR3: TGCGCCAGCCGTTCCCCCCGGCGGGTAGGAGGAAACACCATATATTTT.

The chain combines TRBV12-3 or TRBV12-4 with TRBJ2-1; 7 bases fit TRBD2. The V gene end was trimmed by 3 bases and the J gene end by 13 bases; junction bases not matched to a gene: 9. This CDR3 spans 13 amino acids. DNA of the CDR3: TGTGCCAGCAGTTTCAAGGCGGGAGTAAGACAGTTCTTC. Residues: CASSFKAGVRQFF.

The chain is built from TRBV7-6 and TRBJ2-1, with TRBD2 as a possible D gene (5 bases). The CDR3 totals 13 residues. CDR1 is SGHVS, CDR2 FNYEAQ, per germline. Trimming shortened V by 6 bases and J by 6 bases, and 12 bases separated the two germline ends. As DNA, the CDR3 is TGTGCCAGCAGTCTAGCTGTGGGCAATGAGCAGTTCTTC. Amino acid sequence: CASSLAVGNEQFF.

The chain combines TRBV3-1 (or the pseudogene TRBV3-2) with TRBJ2-7; 14 bases fit TRBD2. V lost 3 bases and J lost 3; bases outside the gene matches: 13. The CDR3 runs 19 residues. Germline V gene sequence: CDR1 LGHDT, CDR2 YNNKEL (reference sequence). The CDR3 nucleotides are TGTGCCAGCAGCCAGGACCGCGGGACTAGCGGGAGAAACGGCTACGAGCAGTACTTC. Its protein product is CASSQDRGTSGRNGYEQYF.

The chain has TRBV10-3 and TRBJ2-7, with 8 bases aligning to TRBD2. Germline-derived CDR1 and CDR2 are ENHRY and SYGVKD. V was clipped by 6 bases and J by 0 bases; unmatched bases: 10. This CDR3 comprises 16 residues. In DNA, the CDR3 is TGTGCCATCAGCGCCCCCGGGACTAGAAGCTCCTACGAGCAGTACTTC. Translating it yields CAISAPGTRSSYEQYF.

The V gene is TRBV9, the J gene TRBJ2-3; weak D call: TRBD1 (6 bases). CDR1 SGDLS and CDR2 YYNGEE come from the germline V gene. The CDR3 is 16 amino acids. V gave up 4 bases and J gave up 2 bases, with 17 bases separating them. The CDR3 coding sequence is TGTGCCAGCAGCTACTCAACAGGGTTCGCCACAGATACGCAGTATTTT. It translates to CASSYSTGFATDTQYF.

This chain joins TRBV7-9 and TRBJ1-5, with D possibly matching TRBD1 (6 bases). From germline, CDR1 is SEHNR and CDR2 FQNEAQ (reference sequence). Trimming left V 0 bases short and J 4 bases short, with 19 bases between. The CDR3 is 18 residues long. The CDR3 coding sequence is TGTGCCAGCAGCTTAGCTCTACAGGGAGCTCGGTTTAATCAGCCCCAGCATTTT. It is translated as CASSLALQGARFNQPQHF.

V is TRBV5-1 and J is TRBJ2-7; D gene uncertain. From germline, CDR1 is SGHRS and CDR2 YFSETQ. V shed 0 bases and J shed 2 bases, with 12 bases lying between them. The CDR3 consists of 15 residues. In DNA, the CDR3 is TGCGCCAGCAGCTTGGGGCACGGCGGTCCCTACGAGCAGTACTTC. Amino acid sequence: CASSLGHGGPYEQYF.

The J gene is TRBJ1-4, the V gene TRBV15, with D possibly matching TRBD1 (5 bases). Between the trimmed V and J ends, which lost 3 bases and 1 base, there was a span of 12 bases. The CDR3 extends over 16 amino acids. Germline V gene lookup returns CDR1 LNHNV and CDR2 YYDKDF (reference sequence). CDR3: CATSRAPGETNEKLFF. In nucleotides, the CDR3 is TGTGCCACCAGCAGGGCCCCGGGGGAAACTAATGAAAAACTGTTTTTT.

This clone was recorded only once. In DNA, the CDR3 is TGTGCCAGCAGTTATCGGGTGGAGACAGGCTACAATGAGCAGTTCTTC. It is translated as CASSYRVETGYNEQFF. V and J are TRBV25-1 and TRBJ2-1, with D possibly TRBD1 on 6 matching bases. This CDR3 has 16 amino acids. Germline-derived CDR1 and CDR2 are MGHDK and SYGVNS. V was trimmed by 5 bases and J by 3 bases, leaving 17 bases between them.

The chain combines TRBV5-4 with TRBJ2-2, with D possibly being TRBD2 (7 bases). Trimming removed 5 bases at V and 5 bases at J, with 16 bases between. Germline-derived CDR1 and CDR2 are SGHNT and YYREEE (reference sequence). The CDR3 covers 15 residues. CDR3 bases: TGTGCCAGCAGAAAAGATAGGGGGGGAACCGGGGAGCTGTTTTTT. Translated, it gives CASRKDRGGTGELFF.

This chain uses TRBV7-3 with TRBJ2-1; D gene unclear. Germline-derived CDR1 and CDR2 are SGHTA and FQGTGA. The CDR3 spans 13 residues. With 3 bases removed from V and 8 bases from J, the gap between germline ends came to 11 bases. The CDR3 DNA follows: TGTGCCAGCAGCTTGACACCCGGCGATGAGCAGTTCTTC. Its protein is CASSLTPGDEQFF.